A selection of T cell receptor beta chains follows, all from one sample in a study of T cell changes during pregnancy in multiple sclerosis. The table came from immunoSEQ multiplex PCR; TCRdb's copy has only in-frame clones and leaves some out. In the table there are 80,000 or so clones, 92% of which are singletons. Source: peripheral blood, taken before pregnancy. Every receptor here comes from a female donor with multiple sclerosis, enrolled in a pregnancy study. CDR3s include the opening cysteine and the closing phenylalanine or tryptophan. A D gene is named only where the DNA matches it firmly.

J gene	D gene	CDR3 length	V gene	CDR3 protein
TRBJ2-7	-	14	TRBV27	CASSLQESSYEQYF
TRBJ2-2	TRBD2	17	TRBV5-4	CASSFPVSGIGTGELFF
TRBJ2-5	TRBD2	14	TRBV18	CASSPPGGGETQYF
TRBJ2-1	-	14	TRBV19	CASSIGSSYNEQFF
TRBJ2-1	TRBD2	19	TRBV28	CASSPSLLAGGPRHHEQFF
TRBJ2-3	TRBD2	17	TRBV9	CASSVGSSGSPTDTQYF
TRBJ2-1	-	12	TRBV5-1	CASSLGANEQFF
TRBJ2-7	-	12	TRBV6-6	CATRGRGYEQYF
TRBJ2-1	-	19	TRBV29-1	CSVEDPAGHSMSSYNEQFF
TRBJ2-3	TRBD1	15	TRBV27	CASSSDWTGLNTQYF
TRBJ1-2	TRBD1	15	TRBV6-1	CASSAGTASLYGYTF
TRBJ1-2	TRBD1	13	TRBV14	CASSRQGGYGYTF
TRBJ1-4	-	15	TRBV2	CASSGLGATNEKLFF
TRBJ2-1	TRBD2	15	TRBV5-1	CASSVLASSYNEQFF
TRBJ2-7	-	14	TRBV4-3	CASSLRVWTYEQYF
TRBJ2-1	TRBD2	15	TRBV4-2	CASSQGLADYNEQFF
TRBJ1-2	-	14	TRBV7-9	CASSQRLATGGYTF